The 29 T cell receptor beta chains below all came from one sample that was sequenced in a study of cytomegalovirus exposure and HLA in healthy donors. 13 Jbeta primers and 60 Vbeta primers were used for the PCR. Repertoires were generated with immunoSEQ multiplex PCR, while TCRdb's copy carries only in-frame clones and drops some. Of 85,000 to 120,000 clones listed, less than 90% are singletons. Input material: PBMCs. The receptors here all came from a man in his forties in good health and CMV-seronegative.

The chain employs TRBV11-2 and TRBJ1-2; TRBD1 matches 9 bases. The CDR3 sequence is 17 residues long. Germline V gene data show CDR1 as SGHAT and CDR2 as FQNNGV. J was trimmed by 6 bases and V by 5 bases; bases with no gene match: 16. The CDR3 DNA is TGTGCCAGCAGCCTCGGACAGGGGTCCCTTGGATTTGATGGCTACACCTTC. Protein product: CASSLGQGSLGFDGYTF.

The chain employs TRBV2 and TRBJ2-7; 7 positions agree with TRBD1. CDR1 and CDR2 (germline): SNHLY, FYNNEI. The CDR3 length is 14 residues. The V and J ends lost 5 bases and 5 bases, in that order; junction bases with no gene match: 9. Here the CDR3 DNA reads TGTGCCAGCAGTCTCCCGGACAGGCTGGACGAGCAGTACTTC. Its protein product is CASSLPDRLDEQYF.

The V gene is TRBV5-1, the J gene TRBJ2-1, with 8 nucleotides matching TRBD1. With 0 bases clipped from V and 4 bases from J, the junction kept 6 bases outside the gene matches. The CDR3 consists of 16 residues. Germline V gene data show CDR1 as SGHRS and CDR2 as YFSETQ. CDR3 sequence (DNA): TGCGCCAGCAGCTTGGATGACAGGGGACAGTACAATGAGCAGTTCTTC. This codes for CASSLDDRGQYNEQFF.

V usage is TRBV6-1 and J usage is TRBJ2-3; TRBD1 agrees at 7 bases. Germline loops: CDR1 MNHNS, CDR2 SASEGT. The CDR3 runs 14 residues. Trimming cost V 4 bases and J 5 bases; bases outside gene matches: 6. CDR3: CASSAVGGEDTQYF. The CDR3 nucleotides read TGTGCCAGCAGTGCTGTAGGGGGCGAAGATACGCAGTATTTT.

The J gene is TRBJ2-3, the V gene TRBV30; 10 bases are shared with TRBD2. Trimming cost V 0 bases and J 4 bases; bases outside gene matches: 4. This CDR3 is built from 15 residues. Germline V gene sequence: CDR1 GTSNPN, CDR2 SVGIG (reference sequence). This CDR3 is CAWSVAGGRSDTQYF. CDR3 bases: TGTGCCTGGAGTGTAGCGGGGGGGCGATCAGATACGCAGTATTTT.

The chain couples TRBV9 to TRBJ2-1; 10 nucleotides match TRBD2. Germline CDR1 SGDLS, CDR2 YYNGEE. This CDR3 spans 17 amino acids. Trimming took 2 bases from V and 8 from J; bases not matched to a gene: 13. The CDR3 spells CASSVPLSGGAEDEQFF. The CDR3 bases are TGTGCCAGCAGCGTTCCCCTCAGCGGGGGGGCGGAGGATGAGCAGTTCTTC.

V is TRBV19 and J is TRBJ2-3, with 12 nucleotides matching TRBD2. This CDR3 has 15 residues. V lost 4 bases to trimming and J lost 3 bases; unmatched junction nucleotides: 2. In germline, CDR1 is LNHDA, CDR2 SQIVND (reference sequence). CDR3 region: CASSTLAGGTDTQYF. In DNA form, the CDR3 reads TGTGCCAGTAGTACACTAGCGGGGGGAACAGATACGCAGTATTTT.

Here the CDR3 DNA reads TGTGCCAGCAGCGTAGGAGGAGACAATGAGCAGTTCTTC. Translated, it gives CASSVGGDNEQFF. This chain connects TRBV9 to TRBJ2-1, with D uncertain. Germline V gene lookup returns CDR1 SGDLS and CDR2 YYNGEE. V lost 0 bases, J lost 5 bases, and 6 bases lay in between. The CDR3 spans 13 residues.

The chain links TRBV7-2 to TRBJ2-1; D unresolved. Trimming removed 0 bases from V and 10 bases from J, with 10 bases in between. The germline V gene encodes CDR1 SGHTA and CDR2 FQGNSA. CDR3 size: 13 residues. The CDR3 loop reads CASSLALGQEQFF. Here the CDR3 DNA reads TGTGCCAGCAGCTTAGCGCTTGGGCAGGAGCAGTTCTTC.

This chain uses TRBV4-2 with TRBJ1-1; unclear D gene. Germline V gene sequence: CDR1 LGHNA, CDR2 YNFKEQ. The CDR3 spans 13 residues. With 0 bases removed from V and 4 bases from J, the gap between germline ends came to 6 bases. The CDR3 region is CASSQDVVTEAFF. The DNA of the CDR3 is TGTGCCAGCAGCCAAGACGTAGTCACTGAAGCTTTCTTT.

The V and J genes are TRBV9 and TRBJ2-7; 8 bases are a match to TRBD2. The CDR3 loop spans 14 amino acids. The germline V gene encodes CDR1 SGDLS and CDR2 YYNGEE. With V trimmed by 4 bases and J by 9 bases, 12 bases remained unmatched. Here the CDR3 reads CASSPAGGGDWQYF. CDR3 bases: TGTGCCAGCAGCCCCGCGGGGGGAGGGGACTGGCAGTACTTC.

V is TRBV2 and J is TRBJ1-4, with D tentatively TRBD1 (5 bases). The CDR3 runs to 16 residues. V was pared by 4 bases and J by 5 bases, with 17 bases between. CDR1 SNHLY and CDR2 FYNNEI come from the germline V gene. The CDR3 here is CASSVMLGQGNEKLFF. CDR3 nucleotide sequence: TGTGCCAGCAGTGTTATGTTGGGGCAGGGCAATGAAAAACTGTTTTTT.

This chain uses TRBV10-3 with TRBJ1-3; possible D gene TRBD1, 6 bases. The CDR3 covers 13 residues. Germline CDR1 is ENHRY and CDR2 is SYGVKD. V lost 6 bases, J lost 2 bases, and 8 bases lay in between. CDR3 nucleotide sequence: TGTGCCATCAGCGACAGGCCTGGAAACACCATATATTTT. Protein sequence: CAISDRPGNTIYF.

This clone turned up a few times. The chain carries TRBV5-1 and TRBJ2-3, with 7 bases matching TRBD1. The germline CDR1 and CDR2 sequences are SGHRS and YFSETQ. The CDR3 has 16 residues. V dropped 4 bases and J dropped 1; count of bases not matched to a gene: 9. The DNA for the CDR3 is TGCGCCAGCAGCATCCAGACTCAGGGGGGCACAGATACGCAGTATTTT. Translating it yields CASSIQTQGGTDTQYF.

V is TRBV19 and J is TRBJ1-3; D uncertain. Trimming pared 4 bases from V and 0 bases from J, leaving 10 bases between. The V gene's germline CDR1 is LNHDA and CDR2 SQIVND (reference sequence). The CDR3 runs to 15 residues. CDR3 DNA: TGTGCCAGTAGTACCCAAGCCCTCTCTGGAAACACCATATATTTT. Translated: CASSTQALSGNTIYF.

This clone appeared once. The genes are TRBV27 and TRBJ2-7, with D perhaps matching TRBD1 (5 bases). V was pared by 5 bases and J by 0 bases, with 11 bases between. Germline-derived CDR1 and CDR2 are MNHEY and SMNVEV (reference sequence). This CDR3 has 14 amino acids. CDR3 amino acids: CASSPTVSSYEQYF. The CDR3 region has the DNA TGTGCCAGCAGTCCGACAGTTTCCTCCTACGAGCAGTACTTC.

About this clone itself: The junction shows a germline mismatch at one end, possibly a read error. The rearrangement links TRBV7-2 to TRBJ1-4; 10 nucleotides line up with TRBD1. CDR1 and CDR2 (germline): SGHTA, FQGNSA. This CDR3 has 14 amino acids. Written as DNA, the CDR3 is TGTGCCAGCAGCTCCGGGACAGGGGATGAAAAACTGCTTTTT. This codes for CASSSGTGDEKLLF.

The chain uses TRBV5-8 and TRBJ1-6, with 9 nucleotides matching TRBD1. The CDR3 sequence is 16 residues long. V lost 4 bases, J lost 7 bases, and 9 bases stayed unmatched. Per germline, CDR1 SGHTS and CDR2 YDEGEE. The CDR3 loop is CASSAYAGTGNSPLHF. The CDR3 nucleotides are TGTGCCAGCAGCGCGTATGCCGGGACAGGGAATTCACCCCTCCACTTT.

The chain is built from TRBV9 and TRBJ2-1; 7 nucleotides align to TRBD1. This CDR3 region has 17 residues. Germline CDR1 SGDLS, CDR2 YYNGEE. V lost 0 bases, J lost 4 bases, and 10 bases stayed unmatched. CDR3 coding DNA: TGTGCCAGCAGCGTAGACGCTGGGACAGAGATATACAATGAGCAGTTCTTC. Protein product: CASSVDAGTEIYNEQFF.

The chain employs TRBV29-1 and TRBJ1-1, with 8 bases fitting TRBD1. The CDR3 length is 15 residues. Germline CDR1 SQVTM, CDR2 ANQGSEA. The junction had 11 bases not matched to a gene; V was cut back by 7 bases and J by 1 base. As DNA, the CDR3 is TGCAGCGCTTGTCGCATTGGGACAGGGAACACTGAAGCTTTCTTT. It encodes CSACRIGTGNTEAFF.

The chain combines TRBV14 with TRBJ1-1, with unresolved D. The CDR3 length is 13 residues. CDR1 is SGHDN, CDR2 FVKESK, per germline. V lost 2 bases, J lost 0 bases, and 4 bases lay in between. CDR3 in DNA: TGTGCCAGCAGCCAATTTATGAACACTGAAGCTTTCTTT. This translates into CASSQFMNTEAFF. The full variable domain, with the rest looked up from reference TRBV14 and TRBJ1-1, is EAGVTQFPSHSVIEKGQTVTLRCDPISGHDNLYWYRRVMGKEIKFLLHFVKESKQDESGMPNNRFLAERTGGTYSTLKVQPAELEDSGVYFCASSQFMNTEAFFGQGTRLTVV.

The chain links TRBV4-3 to TRBJ2-7, with 12 bases lining up with TRBD2. Germline CDR1 is LGHNA and CDR2 is YSLEER. With V trimmed by 2 bases and J by 7 bases, 6 bases remained unmatched. CDR3 length: 15 amino acids. The CDR3 loop reads CASSQNRGLAGEQYF. CDR3 DNA: TGCGCCAGCAGCCAAAACCGCGGACTAGCGGGGGAGCAGTACTTC.

The chain is built from TRBV10-3 and TRBJ2-1; 9 nucleotides align to TRBD1. Germline trimming cut 11 bases from V and 7 bases from J; bases unmatched to any gene: 9. CDR3 length: 13 residues. Germline CDR1 reads ENHRY; CDR2 reads SYGVKD. CDR3 sequence: CALRTGVGNEQFF. The CDR3 bases are TGTGCCCTAAGGACAGGGGTTGGAAATGAGCAGTTCTTC.

This clone was observed a handful of times. The chain is built from TRBV7-8 and TRBJ1-1; 8 bases are shared with TRBD1. Germline lookup yields CDR1 SGHVS and CDR2 FQNEAQ. This CDR3 spans 14 amino acids. V lost 2 bases and J lost 5; bases outside the gene matches: 4. The CDR3 nucleotides read TGTGCCAGCAGCTTACAGGGGGCGCTAACTGAAGCTTTCTTT. This gives the protein CASSLQGALTEAFF.

This clone was counted between two and nine times. V and J are TRBV15 and TRBJ2-3, with D possibly TRBD2 on 7 matching bases. Trimming stripped 0 bases from V and 2 bases from J, with 12 bases between. This CDR3 region has 16 residues. From germline, CDR1 is LNHNV and CDR2 YYDKDF (reference sequence). CDR3 in amino acids: CATSRDWGGSTDTQYF. Written as DNA, the CDR3 is TGTGCCACCAGCAGAGATTGGGGGGGCTCCACAGATACGCAGTATTTT.

The chain carries TRBV5-6 and TRBJ1-2; the D gene is possibly TRBD1 (5 bases). Per germline, CDR1 SGHDT and CDR2 YYEEEE. This CDR3 is built from 13 residues. Trimming took 4 bases from V and 4 from J, leaving 11 bases between them. The CDR3 protein is CASSPQGPYGYTF. The DNA for the CDR3 is TGTGCCAGCAGCCCGCAGGGCCCCTATGGCTACACCTTC.

CDR3 sequence: CASSLVQGRDEQFF. Written as DNA, the CDR3 is TGTGCCAGCAGCTTAGTCCAGGGAAGGGATGAGCAGTTCTTC. The rearrangement links TRBV5-6 to TRBJ2-1, with D perhaps TRBD1 (5 bases). CDR3 length: 14 residues. The V and J ends lost 2 bases and 8 bases respectively, with 14 bases between them. CDR1 and CDR2 (germline): SGHDT, YYEEEE.

This clone was counted between two and nine times. This rearrangement joins TRBV18 to TRBJ1-2; D perhaps matches TRBD1 (5 bases). V was clipped by 2 bases and J by 1 base, with 11 bases between them. CDR1 and CDR2 from the germline V gene are KGHSH and LQKENI. The CDR3 covers 15 residues. The CDR3 sequence: CASSPGQGLNYGYTF. Written as DNA, the CDR3 is TGTGCCAGCTCACCAGGGCAGGGACTTAACTATGGCTACACCTTC.

This clone was observed once. CDR3 protein: CASRAGTSGSDTQYF. In nucleotides, the CDR3 is TGTGCCAGCAGGGCCGGGACTAGCGGATCAGATACGCAGTATTTT. The V and J genes are TRBV6-5 and TRBJ2-3; TRBD2 matches 11 bases. V lost 6 bases and J lost 4; bases outside the gene matches: 6. CDR3 length: 15 amino acids. Germline CDR1 MNHEY, CDR2 SVGAGI.